The 3 T cell receptor beta chains in this list originate from one sample, sequenced in a study of blood T cell repertoires in COVID-19. Sequenced by immunoSEQ multiplex PCR; TCRdb stores in-frame clones only, minus some. This repertoire shows 60,000 to 70,000 clones, 80% to 90% found once; its top ten account for 1.4%. The sequencing input was peripheral blood. These receptors were taken from a woman between 55 and 75 years old with acute or convalescent COVID-19.

V and J are TRBV10-3 and TRBJ1-1; 7 bases are shared with TRBD1. After removal of 0 bases from V and 4 bases from J, the junction contained 5 bases not matched to a gene. CDR3 length equals 15 residues. CDR1 ENHRY and CDR2 SYGVKD come from the germline V gene. The CDR3: CAISESQGEGTEAFF. The CDR3 coding sequence is TGTGCCATCAGTGAGTCGCAGGGGGAAGGCACTGAAGCTTTCTTT.

This clone showed up just a few times. The chain uses TRBV5-1 and TRBJ2-2; D is perhaps TRBD2 (5 bases). The CDR3 runs to 16 residues. Germline CDR1 is SGHRS and CDR2 is YFSETQ. V was trimmed by 4 bases and J by 5 bases, leaving 18 bases between them. In DNA, the CDR3 is TGCGCCAGCAGCCCGTCGGCCAGCCGACTAACCGGGGAGCTGTTTTTT. Protein product: CASSPSASRLTGELFF. The variable domain in full, with the rest retrieved from reference TRBV5-1 and TRBJ2-2, is KAGVTQTPRYLIKTRGQQVTLSCSPISGHRSVSWYQQTPGQGLQFLFEYFSETQRNKGNFPGRFSGRQFSNSRSEMNVSTLELGDSALYLCASSPSASRLTGELFFGEGSRLTVL.

This clone has just one count. The chain is built from TRBV11-3 and TRBJ1-1; 8 nucleotides line up with TRBD1. V shed 6 bases and J 3 bases; nucleotides not matched to a gene: 3. Germline lookup yields CDR1 SGHNT and CDR2 YENEEA. The length of the CDR3 is 13 residues. The CDR3 nucleotides read TGTGCCAGCAGGTCGGACAGGGACACTGAAGCTTTCTTT. It translates to CASRSDRDTEAFF.